This T cell receptor (beta chain) stems from a study of blood T cell repertoires in COVID-19. The overall study: Acute and convalescent COVID-19 samples came from the United States, Italy and Spain. Sample material is recorded as cDNA or gDNA derived from T cells, B-cell-depleted T cells, or PBMCs.

V was clipped by 0 bases and J by 4 bases; unmatched bases: 3. Per germline, CDR1 SGHAT and CDR2 FQNNGV. The CDR3 sequence is 15 residues long. In the authors' workflow: Reference gene primer amplification in the assay estimated nucleated cell counts. Clones were read by immunoSEQ multiplex PCR, and TCRdb kept only the in-frame ones, dropping some. V and J calls and clone size are given by that table; D and trimming were obtained from the DNA. Of roughly 67,000 clones listed, around 83% were seen once; the top ten hold over 4%. The specimen was peripheral blood. This receptor was identified in a man aged 50 to 59 with acute or convalescent COVID-19. V gene TRBV11-2 combines with J gene TRBJ2-7, with 10 bases lining up with TRBD2. In DNA form, the CDR3 reads TGTGCCAGCAGCTTAGAAGCGGGGGGGCAGTACGAGCAGTACTTC. Translating it yields CASSLEAGGQYEQYF.